This T cell receptor beta chain emerged from a study of OX40 agonist ivuxolimab in advanced cancers. Study in general: Cohort: 80% to 90% men, mean age approximately 64, aged about 23 to 80. Past anti-PD-1, anti-PD-L1 or anti-CTLA-4 therapy was accepted, and 40% to 50% had received some.

In the case of this clone: Its specificity is not known.

Study-level points and caveats: Patients with a partial response at 0.1-3.0 mg/kg had among the lowest clonal expansion. Expanded clones tended on average to be more numerous among CD8+ T cells than CD4+.

This CDR3 has 9 amino acids. Germline CDR1 MNHEY, CDR2 SMNVEV (reference sequence). V gave up 4 bases and J gave up 10 bases, with 4 bases separating them. Some clones are missing from TCRdb's copy, which holds only in-frame ones; the method was immunoSEQ multiplex PCR. The table lists 45,000 to 50,000 clones, roughly 78% of them singletons. This rearrangement joins TRBV27 to TRBJ1-1; the D is unclear. Sequenced here: CD4+ or CD8+ T cells sorted from blood, sampled in a trial of the OX40 agonist ivuxolimab. The TCR sequence derives from an adult with an advanced solid tumor such as melanoma, head and neck, liver or kidney cancer. The CDR3 sequence is CASSWRAFF. The CDR3 bases are TGTGCCAGCAGTTGGAGAGCTTTCTTT.